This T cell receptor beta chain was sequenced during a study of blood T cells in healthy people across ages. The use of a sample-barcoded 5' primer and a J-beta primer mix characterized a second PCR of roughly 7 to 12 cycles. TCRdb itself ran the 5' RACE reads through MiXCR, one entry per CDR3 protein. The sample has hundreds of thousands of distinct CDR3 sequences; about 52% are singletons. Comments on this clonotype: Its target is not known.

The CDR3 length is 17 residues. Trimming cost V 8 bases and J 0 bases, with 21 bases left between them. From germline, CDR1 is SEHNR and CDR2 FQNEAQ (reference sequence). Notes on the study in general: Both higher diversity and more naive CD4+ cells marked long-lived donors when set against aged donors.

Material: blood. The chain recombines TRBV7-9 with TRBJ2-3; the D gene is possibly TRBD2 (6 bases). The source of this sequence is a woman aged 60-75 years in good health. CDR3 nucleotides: TGTGCCAGCTCCCGGGGGACGAGTGGCTGGAGCACAGATACGCAGTATTTT. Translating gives CASSRGTSGWSTDTQYF. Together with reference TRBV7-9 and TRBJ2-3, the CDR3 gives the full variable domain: DTGVSQNPRHKITKRGQNVTFRCDPISEHNRLYWYRQTLGQGPEFLTYFQNEAQLEKSRLLSDRFSAERPKGSFSTLEIQRTEQGDSAMYLCASSRGTSGWSTDTQYFGPGTRLTVL.